A selection of T cell receptor beta chains follows, all from one sample in a study of cytomegalovirus exposure and HLA in healthy donors. Generated by immunoSEQ multiplex PCR, the TCRdb table keeps only in-frame clones and is missing some. The sample records 150,000 to 180,000 clones, 60% to 85% being singletons. The sample consisted of PBMCs. The receptors originated from a middle-aged woman in good health and CMV-seronegative. The CDR3 runs from the conserved cysteine through the conserved F or W. Not every row has a clone size; where given, it reads once, few, many or a size class.

clone_size,v_call,j_call,cdr3_aa
NA,TRBV5-1,TRBJ1-1,CASSYTGNTEAFF
NA,TRBV18,TRBJ1-1,CASSQQGSPTEAFF
NA,TRBV19,TRBJ1-4,CASSITRRGDEKLFF
NA,TRBV4-2,TRBJ1-1,CASSQDPVRGTEAFF
NA,TRBV5-4,TRBJ1-5,CASSVNSGSQHF
once,TRBV9,TRBJ2-5,CASSPLAGGAGKTQYF
NA,TRBV30,TRBJ2-5,CAWSAGLGRFQETQYF
NA,TRBV5-1,TRBJ2-5,CASSPGTSGGETQYF
NA,TRBV30,TRBJ1-2,CASDRGTF
once,TRBV7-9,TRBJ1-2,CSSSLQGDGYTF
NA,TRBV10-3,TRBJ2-7,CAISQDRANPYEQYF
NA,TRBV6-1,TRBJ1-2,CASFNIGQGSYGYTF
NA,TRBV5-1,TRBJ2-3,CASSPRDRELTQYF
NA,TRBV15,TRBJ2-1,CATSPYVLPANEQFF
few,TRBV6-5,TRBJ2-2,CASSYSRGRTGELFF
NA,TRBV5-1,TRBJ1-5,CASKTSPENQPQHF
NA,TRBV27,TRBJ2-1,CASSLRRGGAIYNEQFF
NA,TRBV19,TRBJ1-5,CASTPLGNNQPQHF
NA,TRBV5-1,TRBJ2-3,CASSLAGDTQYF
once,TRBV6-5,TRBJ2-1,CASSPASGSGHEQFF
NA,TRBV27,TRBJ2-3,CASSPPPHIPPRYF
NA,TRBV10-3,TRBJ2-7,CAIRPWTGDAYEQYF
few,TRBV6-1,TRBJ2-1,CASGSILAGSNEQFF
NA,TRBV25-1,TRBJ2-2,CASSEWGRTQTGELFF
NA,TRBV18,TRBJ2-2,CASSPLGQGRAGELFF
NA,TRBV7-8,TRBJ1-2,CASSLEPRDYGYTF
NA,TRBV5-1,TRBJ2-7,CASSQDSPYEQYF
NA,TRBV7-9,TRBJ1-6,CASSLAALGPNSPLHF
NA,TRBV5-8,TRBJ2-1,CASSYGLEQFF
few,TRBV30,TRBJ1-6,CAWSFNSPLHF
NA,TRBV28,TRBJ2-7,CASKQGSYEQYF
NA,TRBV10-3,TRBJ1-1,CAISVVTGDTEAFF
NA,TRBV19,TRBJ1-1,CASSIWGVSTEAFF
NA,TRBV11-3,TRBJ2-7,CASSLPGGGGWASYEQYF
NA,TRBV7-9,TRBJ2-7,CTSSLPDRPYEQYF
NA,TRBV10-2,TRBJ2-5,CASRKTGDETQYF
NA,TRBV4-1,TRBJ2-5,CASSLTGAKGETQYF
NA,TRBV6-6,TRBJ1-2,CASSYSRDPATYGYTF
NA,TRBV5-6,TRBJ2-5,CASSRQETQYF
once,TRBV6-1,TRBJ2-6,CASSQTGSGANVLTF
once,TRBV5-1,TRBJ2-7,CASSAGQSLIYEQYF
NA,TRBV6-5,TRBJ2-7,CATLAGPTSYEQYF
NA,TRBV14,TRBJ2-3,CASSPGHSSTDTQYF
NA,TRBV27,TRBJ2-3,CASNSGTGHTDTQYF